The present T cell receptor (beta chain) was sequenced within a study of T cell responses to AZD1222 COVID-19 vaccine. A word on this clone: Its antigen is unknown.

Generated by immunoSEQ multiplex PCR, the TCRdb table keeps only in-frame clones and is missing some. The sample holds about 130,000 clones, 90% to 95% seen once. Whole-study results and caveats: Possibly, clonal diversity was underestimated; donors were largely white British and included more females. With two AZD1222 doses given, Spike-specific TCR breadth and depth both rose. Just a handful of AZD1222 recipients tested seropositive at baseline.

Germline-derived CDR1 and CDR2 are ENHRY and SYGVKD. This CDR3 has 15 residues. Trimming removed 10 bases at V and 0 bases at J, with 18 bases between. The sequences come from peripheral blood, collected on day 0 of AZD1222 vaccination. The sequence came from an adult in good health. The chain uses TRBV10-3 and TRBJ1-1; D gene unclear. CDR3 DNA: TGTGCCACCCAAGACCTGACACTGATGAACACTGAAGCTTTCTTT. Translation gives CATQDLTLMNTEAFF.